One and the same sample provided the 29 T cell receptor beta chains below, sequenced in a study of shared clonotypes between healthy human individuals (TCRdb year 2020). The library was built by means of the immunoSEQ multiplex PCR assay. In its TCRdb copy, this immuneACCESS table keeps in-frame sequences only and misses some clones. Where compared with another copy, unresolved V genes explain less than half of these, and the others have no known cause. The sample table shows about 2 million clones, and 85% to 95% are seen once. The ten largest make up roughly 0.13% of the sample. Specimen: naive CD4+ T cells sorted from blood. This specimen's cell subset or site label, interpreted: CD45RA+ positively selected. The receptors here all came from a man between 18 and 35 years old in good health.

J is TRBJ1-2 and V is TRBV29-1; possibly TRBD1 for D (5 bases). V lost 6 bases, J lost 13 bases, and 18 bases lay in between. In germline, CDR1 is SQVTM, CDR2 ANQGSEA. The CDR3 is 11 amino acids. CDR3 DNA sequence: TGCAGCGTCCCCGGGGGGAAACCACTCACCTTC. This translates into CSVPGGKPLTF.

As to this clone: This specimen includes other DNA sequences encoding the same CDR3. The chain recombines TRBV20-1 with TRBJ2-3, with no clear D. CDR3 size: 10 residues. Trimming cost V 3 bases and J 6 bases, with 4 bases left between them. CDR1 is DFQATT and CDR2 is SNEGSKA in the germline V gene (reference sequence). The CDR3 nucleotides are TGCAGTGCTAGTGGGGATACGCAGTATTTT. It is translated as CSASGDTQYF.

The rearrangement links TRBV19 to TRBJ2-7, with TRBD1 matching over 8 bases. The CDR3 runs to 13 residues. In germline, CDR1 is LNHDA, CDR2 SQIVND (reference sequence). The J segment lost 3 bases and the V segment lost 9 bases, leaving 7 bases of the junction unmatched. The chain's CDR3 is CASQDRANYEQYF. The CDR3 bases are TGTGCCAGCCAGGACAGGGCAAACTACGAGCAGTACTTC.

The chain links TRBV10-1 to TRBJ2-7; 7 nucleotides line up with TRBD1. Germline V gene data show CDR1 as WNHNN and CDR2 as SYGVQD (reference sequence). The length of the CDR3 is 15 residues. Trimming cost V 3 bases and J 2 bases; bases outside gene matches: 7. CDR3 coding DNA: TGCGCCAGCAGTGATCCCTCGGGACAGACCTACGAGCAGTACTTC. It encodes CASSDPSGQTYEQYF.

The chain is built from TRBV18 and TRBJ1-1; D may be TRBD1 (6 bases). V was trimmed by 3 bases and J by 5 bases, leaving 16 bases between them. Germline loops: CDR1 KGHSH, CDR2 LQKENI. The CDR3 loop spans 15 amino acids. The CDR3 region is CASSPKQGGWTEAFF. The CDR3 DNA sequence: TGTGCCAGCTCACCGAAACAGGGCGGTTGGACTGAAGCTTTCTTT.

The V and J genes are TRBV28 and TRBJ1-6; the D gene is possibly TRBD1 (5 bases). The V gene lost 7 bases and the J gene lost 8 bases, with 15 bases spanning the gap. The CDR3 extends over 14 amino acids. The germline gives CDR1 MDHEN, CDR2 SYDVKM. CDR3 nucleotides: TGTGCCAGCACCTCCTCAAGGGGCGATTCACCCCTCCACTTT. This translates into CASTSSRGDSPLHF. The full variable domain, rest sourced from reference TRBV28 and TRBJ1-6, is DVKVTQSSRYLVKRTGEKVFLECVQDMDHENMFWYRQDPGLGLRLIYFSYDVKMKEKGDIPEGYSVSREKKERFSLILESASTNQTSMYLCASTSSRGDSPLHFGNGTRLTVT.

The chain uses TRBV7-9 and TRBJ1-4; possibly TRBD1 for D (6 bases). V lost 5 bases and J 10 bases, leaving 17 bases between the germline ends. CDR3 length: 14 amino acids. Germline loops: CDR1 SEHNR, CDR2 FQNEAQ (reference sequence). As DNA, the CDR3 is TGTGCCAGCAGCCCCGGACAGAAACCCGGAAAACTGTTTTTT. It translates to CASSPGQKPGKLFF.

In regard to this clone: Additional DNA sequences in this sample encode the identical CDR3. The chain joins TRBV7-2 to TRBJ1-2, with TRBD1 as a possible D gene (5 bases). Germline V gene data show CDR1 as SGHTA and CDR2 as FQGNSA. The CDR3 contains 13 residues. Trimming stripped 1 base from V and 8 bases from J, with 11 bases between. For the CDR3, the DNA is TGTGCCAGCAGCTTAGGTGGGGGATACGGCTACACCTTC. This codes for CASSLGGGYGYTF.

The chain recombines TRBV4-1 with TRBJ1-5; no clear D. With 4 bases removed from V and 3 bases from J, the gap between germline ends came to 10 bases. The CDR3 runs 14 residues. Germline V CDR1 and CDR2: MGHRA, YSYEKL. The CDR3 bases are TGCGCCAGCAGCCCTCCAGGTAACAATCAGCCCCAGCATTTT. This sequence encodes CASSPPGNNQPQHF.

This rearrangement joins TRBV6-5 to TRBJ1-1; TRBD1 matches 8 bases. The CDR3 length is 14 residues. Germline V gives CDR1 MNHEY, CDR2 SVGAGI. J gave up 5 bases and V 5 bases, and 7 bases lay outside the gene matches. CDR3 amino acids: CASSTRDRLTEAFF. The DNA of the CDR3 is TGTGCCAGCAGTACCCGGGACAGGTTAACTGAAGCTTTCTTT.

V is TRBV7-9 and J is TRBJ2-3, with a tentative D call TRBD2 (7 bases). The germline CDR1 and CDR2 sequences are SEHNR and FQNEAQ (reference sequence). The CDR3 contains 15 residues. The germline V and J ends were trimmed by 2 bases and 4 bases, with 13 bases remaining between them. The CDR3 region has the DNA TGTGCCAGCAGCTTATTCGGGGGGCCCCCAGATACGCAGTATTTT. It specifies CASSLFGGPPDTQYF.

The CDR3 region has the DNA TGTGCCAGCAGCGCCGCTGGGGCCAACGTCCTGACTTTC. It is translated as CASSAAGANVLTF. V usage is TRBV11-2 and J usage is TRBJ2-6; no reliable D call. CDR3 length equals 13 residues. The germline gives CDR1 SGHAT, CDR2 FQNNGV. The V end was cut by 5 bases, the J end by 2 bases, with 4 bases between. Looking up the rest from reference TRBV11-2 and TRBJ2-6 gives the full variable domain: EAGVAQSPRYKIIEKRQSVAFWCNPISGHATLYWYQQILGQGPKLLIQFQNNGVVDDSQLPKDRFSAERLKGVDSTLKIQPAKLEDSAVYLCASSAAGANVLTFGAGSRLTVL.

The V and J genes are TRBV6-6 and TRBJ2-7, with TRBD1 matching over 8 bases. The trim removed 0 bases at V and 4 bases at J, leaving 5 bases unmatched. Per the germline V gene, CDR1 is MNHNY and CDR2 is SVGAGI (reference sequence). This CDR3 contains 15 residues. CDR3 protein: CASSYSRTGLYEQYF. DNA of the CDR3: TGTGCCAGCAGTTACTCGAGGACAGGGCTGTACGAGCAGTACTTC.

The chain carries TRBV5-1 and TRBJ1-4; a weak D match, TRBD1 (5 bases). Trimming shortened V by 5 bases and J by 1 base, and 6 bases separated the two germline ends. CDR1 is SGHRS and CDR2 is YFSETQ in the germline V gene. This CDR3 comprises 13 residues. Written as DNA, the CDR3 is TGCGCCAGCAGGGGGCAAACTAATGAAAAACTGTTTTTT. Protein: CASRGQTNEKLFF.

This sequence joins TRBV5-6 and TRBJ2-1; no reliable D call. This CDR3 is 12 amino acids long. Per germline, CDR1 SGHDT and CDR2 YYEEEE. Deletions cut 2 bases from V and 6 bases from J, with 6 bases between. The CDR3 reads CASSFDFNEQFF. CDR3 in DNA: TGTGCCAGCAGCTTCGACTTCAATGAGCAGTTCTTC.

The table lists this clone with a count of one. CDR3 bases: TGTGCCAGCAGACCCAGACAGGGGAAAGAGACCCAGTACTTC. Protein sequence: CASRPRQGKETQYF. The chain recombines TRBV2 with TRBJ2-5, with 8 positions matching TRBD1. Per germline, CDR1 SNHLY and CDR2 FYNNEI. V lost 6 bases, J lost 3 bases, and 6 bases stayed unmatched. The CDR3 is 14 amino acids.

Points on this clone: Other DNA sequences in the sample encode the same CDR3. The rearrangement joins TRBV5-1 to TRBJ2-3; no definite D call. Looked up from germline, CDR1 is SGHRS and CDR2 is YFSETQ. The V end lost 0 bases, the J end lost 4 bases, and 6 bases lay between the germline ends. This CDR3 is 13 amino acids long. The CDR3 DNA reads TGCGCCAGCAGCTTGGCCGGTGCAGATACGCAGTATTTT. This encodes CASSLAGADTQYF.

The chain employs TRBV6-6 and TRBJ2-7; 8 positions agree with TRBD1. CDR3 length: 16 residues. Germline V lookup: CDR1 MNHNY, CDR2 SVGAGI (reference sequence). V was clipped by 6 bases and J by 5 bases; unmatched bases: 15. Written as DNA, the CDR3 is TGTGCCAGCAGGCGGAAGGCAGGGGGCCTTCCTGACGAGCAGTACTTC. This gives the protein CASRRKAGGLPDEQYF.

This rearrangement joins TRBV2 to TRBJ2-7; the D gene is possibly TRBD2 (6 bases). Germline-derived CDR1 and CDR2 are SNHLY and FYNNEI. This CDR3 contains 12 residues. V gave up 6 bases and J gave up 4 bases, with 10 bases separating them. The CDR3 loop is CASSWGEYEQYF. CDR3 sequence (DNA): TGTGCCAGCAGCTGGGGGGAGTACGAGCAGTACTTC.

The CDR3 bases are TGTGCCAGCAGCTCCCATGCCAGGGTATCCTACGAGCAGTACTTC. Translating gives CASSSHARVSYEQYF. The genes are TRBV11-2 and TRBJ2-7, with a weak D call TRBD1 (5 bases). The CDR3 contains 15 residues. Trimming removed 4 bases from V and 1 base from J, with 14 bases in between. From germline, CDR1 is SGHAT and CDR2 FQNNGV.

This clone appeared a single time. The gene calls are TRBV29-1 and TRBJ2-3; D is possibly TRBD1 or TRBD2 (5 bases each). Trimming removed 7 bases from V and 1 base from J, with 15 bases in between. The CDR3 has 14 residues. Germline CDR1 reads SQVTM; CDR2 reads ANQGSEA. Here the CDR3 DNA reads TGCAGCGCCGAAGGGCAGGGACGCACAGATACGCAGTATTTT. It specifies CSAEGQGRTDTQYF.

This clone has just a few counts. The chain employs TRBV19 and TRBJ1-4; a possible D gene is TRBD1 (6 bases). In germline, CDR1 is LNHDA, CDR2 SQIVND (reference sequence). Trimming left V 10 bases short and J 5 bases short, with 14 bases between. The CDR3 is made up of 13 amino acids. The CDR3 DNA reads as TGTGCCACCAGGGGATCCCCGAATGAAAAACTGTTTTTT. It encodes CATRGSPNEKLFF.

The chain employs TRBV2 and TRBJ1-5; 10 positions match TRBD1. The V segment lost 6 bases and the J segment 6 bases; nucleotides outside the gene matches: 8. The germline CDR1 and CDR2 sequences are SNHLY and FYNNEI. The CDR3 runs to 15 residues. In nucleotides, the CDR3 is TGTGCCAGCAGCGCCGGAGACAGGGGGCCTCAGCCCCAGCATTTT. This codes for CASSAGDRGPQPQHF.

About this clone: The sample contains more than one DNA sequence encoding this CDR3. The rearrangement links TRBV18 to TRBJ1-3; D unclear. This CDR3 has 15 amino acids. Looked up from germline, CDR1 is KGHSH and CDR2 is LQKENI. V was shortened by 2 bases and J by 0 bases, with 8 bases between the two germline ends. The CDR3 coding sequence is TGTGCCAGCTCACCAGCGTTGAGCTCTGGAAACACCATATATTTT. Translation: CASSPALSSGNTIYF.

V and J are TRBV25-1 and TRBJ2-4; D not certain. V dropped 3 bases and J dropped 4 bases, with 10 bases sitting between them. There are 14 residues in the CDR3. Per the germline V gene, CDR1 is MGHDK and CDR2 is SYGVNS. The CDR3 region has the DNA TGTGCCAGCAGTGATATCGGCCTTAAAAACATTCAGTACTTC. It is translated as CASSDIGLKNIQYF.

This clone was detected once. This may come from a read error, since a much larger clone is one base off. The sample has other DNA sequences that encode this CDR3 too. The rearrangement joins TRBV6-5 to TRBJ1-2; D not certain. V was pared by 0 bases and J by 2 bases, with 4 bases between. This CDR3 region has 13 residues. Germline-derived CDR1 and CDR2 are MNHEY and SVGAGI. The CDR3 DNA reads TGTGCCAGCAGTTACTCGGGGAACTATGGCTACACCTTC. Amino acids: CASSYSGNYGYTF.

This clone appeared a few times. The rearrangement joins TRBV5-1 to TRBJ2-7; 12 bases line up with TRBD2. Germline loops: CDR1 SGHRS, CDR2 YFSETQ. This CDR3 is built from 16 residues. The J segment lost 6 bases and the V segment lost 0 bases, leaving 7 bases of the junction unmatched. CDR3 nucleotide sequence: TGCGCCAGCAGCTTGGGCTCTAGCGGGAGGGCCGGCGAGCAGTACTTC. Translating gives CASSLGSSGRAGEQYF.

This clone has a single count. V usage is TRBV20-1 and J usage is TRBJ2-7; D gene ambiguous. The CDR3 consists of 11 residues. Germline V gene sequence: CDR1 DFQATT, CDR2 SNEGSKA (reference sequence). V lost 7 bases, J lost 2 bases, and 9 bases lay in between. In nucleotides, the CDR3 is TGCAGTGTCAGGAAAACCTACGAGCAGTACTTC. Translating it yields CSVRKTYEQYF.

The chain combines TRBV10-3 with TRBJ2-6; 7 nucleotides line up with TRBD1. This CDR3 spans 15 amino acids. J was trimmed by 7 bases and V by 6 bases; bases with no gene match: 9. Germline V lookup: CDR1 ENHRY, CDR2 SYGVKD. This chain's CDR3 is CAISLSGTDANVLTF. The CDR3 DNA follows: TGTGCCATCAGCCTATCCGGGACAGATGCCAACGTCCTGACTTTC.